One and the same sample provided the 24 T cell receptor beta chains below, sequenced in a study of blood T cell repertoires in COVID-19. Clones were sequenced by immunoSEQ multiplex PCR, and TCRdb holds only the in-frame ones, with some missing. Of around 200,000 clones listed, about 86% are singletons. Sequenced sample: peripheral blood. Every receptor here comes from a man under 40 with active or convalescent COVID-19.

This clone has just a few counts. The chain uses TRBV6-4 and TRBJ2-7, with TRBD2 identical over 8 bases. Trimming at V came to 4 bases and at J to 3 bases, leaving 2 bases not matched to a gene. Germline values: CDR1 MRHNA, CDR2 SNTAGT. This CDR3 contains 13 residues. The CDR3 nucleotides are TGTGCCAGCAGTGCAAGCGGGGGCTACGAGCAGTACTTC. It yields the protein CASSASGGYEQYF.

The CDR3 sequence: CASSLGLGPQETQYF. CDR3 nucleotide sequence: TGTGCCAGCAGCCTCGGACTAGGACCCCAAGAGACCCAGTACTTC. The chain employs TRBV5-4 and TRBJ2-5; 7 positions match TRBD2. The CDR3 is made up of 15 amino acids. Germline values: CDR1 SGHNT, CDR2 YYREEE (reference sequence). Trimming took 4 bases from V and 1 from J; bases not matched to a gene: 7. Using reference TRBV5-4 and TRBJ2-5 for the parts outside the CDR3, the full variable domain is ETGVTQSPTHLIKTRGQQVTLRCSSQSGHNTVSWYQQALGQGPQFIFQYYREEENGRGNFPPRFSGLQFPNYSSELNVNALELDDSALYLCASSLGLGPQETQYFGPGTRLLVL.

The rearrangement uses TRBV4-3 and TRBJ2-7; 12 nucleotides line up with TRBD2. The CDR3 totals 15 residues. Germline V gives CDR1 LGHNA, CDR2 YSLEER. Trimming took 5 bases from V and 6 from J; bases not matched to a gene: 8. CDR3 protein: CASSEISSGRAEQYF. For the CDR3, the DNA is TGCGCCAGCAGCGAAATTTCTAGCGGGAGGGCCGAGCAGTACTTC.

The chain couples TRBV6-2 or TRBV6-3 to TRBJ1-1, with a possible D match to TRBD1 (5 bases). The V end was cut by 5 bases, the J end by 5 bases, with 9 bases between. Germline loops: CDR1 MNHEY, CDR2 SVGEGT. The CDR3 spans 12 residues. CDR3 DNA: TGTGCCAGCAGTATACGGGGGACTGAAGCTTTCTTT. It yields the protein CASSIRGTEAFF.

The chain links TRBV24-1 to TRBJ1-5; the match to TRBD1 covers 8 bases. The trim removed 9 bases at V and 0 bases at J, leaving 12 bases unmatched. Germline loops: CDR1 KGHDR, CDR2 SFDVKD. This CDR3 is built from 17 residues. CDR3 nucleotide sequence: TGTGCCACCTGGGACAGGAAGCACCGTTATAGCAATCAGCCCCAGCATTTT. Encoded protein: CATWDRKHRYSNQPQHF.

The chain recombines TRBV7-2 with TRBJ1-5; 7 bases map to TRBD1. The ends lost 6 bases at V and 6 bases at J; junction bases unmatched: 8. Germline V gene data show CDR1 as SGHTA and CDR2 as FQGNSA. This CDR3 spans 14 amino acids. CDR3 DNA sequence: TGTGCCAGCAGTTTAAGGGGGCCGGGTCAGCCCCAGCATTTT. Translated, it gives CASSLRGPGQPQHF. The full variable domain, its missing parts supplied by reference TRBV7-2 and TRBJ1-5, is GAGVSQSPSNKVTEKGKDVELRCDPISGHTALYWYRQSLGQGLEFLIYFQGNSAPDKSGLPSDRFSAERTGGSVSTLTIQRTQQEDSAVYLCASSLRGPGQPQHFGDGTRLSIL.

J is TRBJ2-4 and V is TRBV5-8; tentative D call: TRBD1 (5 bases). Germline CDR1 SGHTS, CDR2 YDEGEE. The ends were cut back, 1 base at V and 2 bases at J, with 7 bases in the middle. The CDR3 covers 14 residues. The CDR3 reads CASSLSGPKNIQYF. The CDR3 bases are TGTGCCAGCAGCTTGTCAGGGCCCAAAAACATTCAGTACTTC.

The chain joins TRBV7-6 to TRBJ2-5; 11 nucleotides line up with TRBD2. This CDR3 is built from 16 residues. Germline CDR1 is SGHVS and CDR2 is FNYEAQ. The ends lost 1 base at V and 2 bases at J; junction bases unmatched: 3. Here the CDR3 reads CASSLGASGGQETQYF. The DNA for the CDR3 is TGTGCCAGCAGCTTAGGGGCTAGCGGGGGGCAAGAGACCCAGTACTTC.

The chain joins TRBV10-3 to TRBJ1-3; D is undetermined. The V gene lost 10 bases and the J gene lost 1 base, with 8 bases spanning the gap. Germline-derived CDR1 and CDR2 are ENHRY and SYGVKD. The CDR3 runs 12 residues. This chain's CDR3 is CATLVSGNTIYF. CDR3 nucleotide sequence: TGTGCCACCCTCGTTTCTGGAAACACCATATATTTT.

J is TRBJ1-2 and V is TRBV30; 11 bases match TRBD1. Germline-derived CDR1 and CDR2 are GTSNPN and SVGIG (reference sequence). This CDR3 has 17 amino acids. The V gene end was trimmed by 5 bases and the J gene end by 2 bases; junction bases not matched to a gene: 13. The CDR3 region is CAWEPKDRGRRNYGYTF. DNA of the CDR3: TGTGCCTGGGAGCCCAAGGACAGGGGGCGGAGGAACTATGGCTACACCTTC.

This chain connects TRBV27 to TRBJ2-7, with TRBD1 matching 10 bases. CDR1 and CDR2 (germline): MNHEY, SMNVEV (reference sequence). V dropped 8 bases and J dropped 3; count of bases not matched to a gene: 1. The CDR3 consists of 12 residues. The CDR3 coding sequence is TGTGCCAGCGGGACAGGGGACTACGAGCAGTACTTC. Translating it yields CASGTGDYEQYF.

V usage is TRBV30 and J usage is TRBJ2-2; TRBD2 might be the D (5 bases). Germline V gene lookup returns CDR1 GTSNPN and CDR2 SVGIG (reference sequence). The CDR3 is 15 residues long. V dropped 4 bases and J dropped 1 base, with 13 bases sitting between them. The CDR3 nucleotides are TGTGCCTGGAAGTTTCGAGGGATGAACACCGGGGAGCTGTTTTTT. This sequence encodes CAWKFRGMNTGELFF.

This chain joins TRBV7-9 and TRBJ1-2, with D unclear. Germline V gene data show CDR1 as SEHNR and CDR2 as FQNEAQ (reference sequence). This CDR3 comprises 13 residues. V dropped 4 bases and J dropped 0 bases, with 6 bases sitting between them. The CDR3 DNA sequence: TGTGCCAGCAGCTCTTCGTCTAACTATGGCTACACCTTC. This sequence encodes CASSSSSNYGYTF.

The genes are TRBV28 and TRBJ2-3; 11 bases fit TRBD1. J lost 3 bases, V lost 6 bases, and 8 bases had no gene match. CDR1 MDHEN and CDR2 SYDVKM come from the germline V gene. The CDR3 is 16 residues long. The CDR3 region has the DNA TGTGCCAGCAGACAAGGGACAGGGGGAAGGACAGATACGCAGTATTTT. As protein: CASRQGTGGRTDTQYF. The full variable domain, with the rest looked up from reference TRBV28 and TRBJ2-3, is DVKVTQSSRYLVKRTGEKVFLECVQDMDHENMFWYRQDPGLGLRLIYFSYDVKMKEKGDIPEGYSVSREKKERFSLILESASTNQTSMYLCASRQGTGGRTDTQYFGPGTRLTVL.

The chain is built from TRBV12-5 and TRBJ1-4; D not resolved. Trimming stripped 6 bases from V and 8 bases from J, with 10 bases between. The germline V gene has CDR1 LGHNT and CDR2 FRNRAP. CDR3 length equals 12 residues. Here the CDR3 DNA reads TGTGCTAGTGGCCCTATGCGAGAAAAACTGTTTTTT. Translation gives CASGPMREKLFF.

The CDR3 protein is CASRGLKAGTGELFF. CDR3 nucleotide sequence: TGTGCCAGCAGGGGACTTAAAGCGGGCACCGGGGAGCTGTTTTTT. The V and J genes are TRBV2 and TRBJ2-2; possible D gene TRBD2, 6 bases. V lost 6 bases and J 4 bases, leaving 15 bases between the germline ends. This CDR3 contains 15 residues. Germline V gives CDR1 SNHLY, CDR2 FYNNEI.

This chain links TRBV11-1 with TRBJ1-1; D gene ambiguous. V was pared by 6 bases and J by 1 base, with 9 bases between. CDR1 is SGHAT, CDR2 FQDESV, per germline (reference sequence). The CDR3 has 13 residues. CDR3 protein: CASRPQWNTEAFF. The CDR3 region has the DNA TGTGCCAGCAGACCACAGTGGAACACTGAAGCTTTCTTT.

The chain joins TRBV10-3 to TRBJ2-1; TRBD2 agrees at 8 bases. The germline CDR1 and CDR2 sequences are ENHRY and SYGVKD. V dropped 6 bases and J dropped 3; count of bases not matched to a gene: 7. The CDR3 consists of 15 residues. In nucleotides, the CDR3 is TGTGCCATCAGAGACAGCGGGAGAGACTACAATGAGCAGTTCTTC. Translation gives CAIRDSGRDYNEQFF.

This chain connects TRBV6-5 to TRBJ1-2; 8 nucleotides match TRBD1. The J segment lost 8 bases and the V segment lost 4 bases, leaving 6 bases of the junction unmatched. Looked up from germline, CDR1 is MNHEY and CDR2 is SVGAGI. The CDR3 length is 13 residues. The CDR3 region has the DNA TGTGCCAGCAGTTCATGGACAGGGTTAGGCTACACCTTC. It yields the protein CASSSWTGLGYTF.

V gene TRBV7-2 combines with J gene TRBJ2-1; maybe TRBD2 (6 bases). Germline V gives CDR1 SGHTA, CDR2 FQGNSA. Trimming removed 1 base at V and 4 bases at J, with 11 bases between. The length of the CDR3 is 15 residues. In DNA form, the CDR3 reads TGTGCCAGCAGCTTAGGGGACTGGATTTACAATGAGCAGTTCTTC. Protein: CASSLGDWIYNEQFF.

The chain joins TRBV21-1 to TRBJ2-5; the D segment call TRBD1 is taken from the table without a DNA check. TRBV21-1 is an annotated pseudogene. This CDR3 is built from 17 residues. The CDR3 DNA follows: TGTGCCAGCAGCAGCCTCTGGGACAGGGGGTATGGTGAGACCCAGTACTTC. Amino acid sequence: CASSSLWDRGYGETQYF.

V usage is TRBV13 and J usage is TRBJ1-4, with D possibly TRBD1 on 5 matching bases. The V gene lost 2 bases and the J gene lost 7 bases, with 11 bases spanning the gap. The CDR3 length is 14 residues. Germline values: CDR1 PRHDT, CDR2 FYEKMQ (reference sequence). DNA of the CDR3: TGTGCCAGCAGCTTACGGCAGGGTGGTGAAAAACTGTTTTTT. It is translated as CASSLRQGGEKLFF.

The J gene is TRBJ1-3, the V gene TRBV28, with 9 nucleotides matching TRBD1. The CDR3 sequence is 17 residues long. V lost 1 base, J lost 0 bases, and 4 bases stayed unmatched. CDR1 is MDHEN, CDR2 SYDVKM, per germline. CDR3 nucleotide sequence: TGTGCCAGCAGTTTATTGGGACAGGGAAACTCTGGAAACACCATATATTTT. Its translation: CASSLLGQGNSGNTIYF. Filled out from reference TRBV28 and TRBJ1-3, the complete variable domain reads DVKVTQSSRYLVKRTGEKVFLECVQDMDHENMFWYRQDPGLGLRLIYFSYDVKMKEKGDIPEGYSVSREKKERFSLILESASTNQTSMYLCASSLLGQGNSGNTIYFGEGSWLTVV.

The J gene is TRBJ2-5, the V gene TRBV7-2, with TRBD1 as a possible D gene (6 bases). The CDR3 totals 13 residues. The germline V gene encodes CDR1 SGHTA and CDR2 FQGNSA. Trimming shortened V by 2 bases and J by 5 bases, and 9 bases separated the two germline ends. CDR3 loop: CASSLQRGETQYF. The CDR3 nucleotides read TGTGCCAGCAGCTTACAAAGGGGGGAGACCCAGTACTTC.